One TCR beta chain is described in this entry. Its antigen remains unidentified. There are 15 residues in the CDR3. V lost 9 bases, J lost 4 bases, and 7 bases stayed unmatched. Germline V CDR1 and CDR2: SGHTA, FQGTGA. HTBI primers from iRepertoire and Arm-PCR of CDR3 regions yielded the TCR beta libraries. As handled by the study authors: Identification across samples found about 65 TRBV and around 15 TRBJ segments. Using its own MiXCR run on the multiplex PCR reads, TCRdb lists one record per CDR3 protein. TCRdb's processing, not the authors', yielded these V and J calls. Here the sample spans 400,000 to 450,000 distinct CDR3 sequences, roughly a quarter being singletons. The data were obtained in a study of regulatory T cells in long-lasting Graves disease. Study-wide background: Treatment with antithyroid drugs for over 5 years, together with positive TSH receptor antibodies, meant persistent Graves' disease. Whole-study results and caveats: TRBV28, TRBJ1-2 and TRBJ2-5 were favored in persistent disease. Newly diagnosed Graves' patients exceeded persistent ones in TCR diversity.

Specified time point: persistent/refractory GD, antithyroid drugs over 5 years with positive TRAb. Extracted RNA from PBMCs served as the source of the TCR library. The sample in question was peripheral blood mononuclear cells (PBMCs), obtained when the disease was refractory, from a patient treated with antithyroid drugs. The receptor was derived from a female donor with Graves disease. V and J are TRBV7-3 and TRBJ2-2, with TRBD2 identical over 11 bases. As DNA, the CDR3 is TGTGCCAGTCGACGGACTAGCGGGTTCACCGGGGAGCTGTTTTTT. Protein sequence: CASRRTSGFTGELFF.